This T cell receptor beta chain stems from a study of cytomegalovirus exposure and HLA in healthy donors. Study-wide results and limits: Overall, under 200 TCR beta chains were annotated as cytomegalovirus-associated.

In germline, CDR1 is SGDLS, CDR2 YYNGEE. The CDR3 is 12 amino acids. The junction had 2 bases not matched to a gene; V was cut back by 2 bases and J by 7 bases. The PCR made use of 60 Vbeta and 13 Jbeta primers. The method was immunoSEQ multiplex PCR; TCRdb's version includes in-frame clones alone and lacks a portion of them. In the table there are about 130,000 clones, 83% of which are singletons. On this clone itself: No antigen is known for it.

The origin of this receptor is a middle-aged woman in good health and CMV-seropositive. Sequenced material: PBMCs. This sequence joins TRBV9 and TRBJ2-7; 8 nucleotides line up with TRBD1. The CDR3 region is CASSVRTGEQYF. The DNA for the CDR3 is TGTGCCAGCAGCGTGCGGACAGGGGAGCAGTACTTC.